In its sample, the clone carrying this T cell receptor beta chain was seen a few times. An end of the junction does not agree with germline; a read error may underlie this. The data originate from a study of early T cells in non-severe SARS-CoV-2 infection. Study-wide context: Sequencing targeted bulk RNA from unsorted whole blood, leaving chains unpaired.

TCRdb re-called the 5' RACE reads through MiXCR, storing one row per CDR3 protein. The sample consists of roughly 57,000 distinct CDR3 sequences, roughly an eighth of them appearing once. This clonotype was sampled from an adult who was a healthcare worker with PCR-confirmed SARS-CoV-2 infection or an uninfected control (not recorded which). Sample: whole blood.

CDR3 region: CASSSPPGAPSENTIYF. In nucleotides, the CDR3 is TGTGCCAGCAGCTCACCCCCCGGGGCACCCTCTGAAAACACCATATATTTT. This chain links TRBV11-3 with TRBJ1-3, with D possibly being TRBD1 (5 bases). Germline V gene sequence: CDR1 SGHNT, CDR2 YENEEA. The CDR3 is 17 amino acids.